The clone carrying this T cell receptor beta chain showed up just a few times. Assay: immunoSEQ multiplex PCR; the TCRdb copy retains only in-frame clones and omits some. The repertoire has 150,000 to 200,000 clones, about 90% of them found once; the top ten carry 0.7% to 0.8%. The sample is drawn from a study of blood T cell repertoires in COVID-19. The wider study: The cDNA or gDNA used as material had been derived from T cells, B-cell-depleted T cells, or PBMCs.

CDR3 length equals 13 residues. Germline CDR1 reads MNHNS; CDR2 reads SASEGT. The V end lost 2 bases, the J end lost 6 bases, and 10 bases lay between the germline ends. The sequence was collected from a woman aged 70 to 79 with acute or convalescent COVID-19. Specimen: peripheral blood. V is TRBV6-1 and J is TRBJ1-1; no reliable D call. CDR3 nucleotide sequence: TGTGCCAGCAGTGAAACGTTGCCGGCTGAAGCTTTCTTT. Encoded protein: CASSETLPAEAFF.